This TCR beta chain is from a study of PD-1 blockade in classical Hodgkin lymphoma (dated by TCRdb to about 2020). For the wider study: Nivolumab dosing was 3 mg/kg intravenously every 2 weeks, continuing until either disease progression or unacceptable toxicity. A peripheral blood immune signature of response to PD-1 blockade in classical Hodgkin lymphoma was defined using TCR beta sequencing and CyTOF.

Genomic DNA was isolated using the Qiagen DNeasy kit from unsorted PBMCs as well as from negatively selected CD4+ and CD8+ fractions. TCR beta CDR3 regions were amplified by immunoSEQ multiplex PCR using primers annealing to V and J segments. Amplification bias was minimized using a synthetic immune receptor repertoire, and residual bias was removed computationally after sequencing. On the study's bioinformatics: Repertoire diversity was quantified as the Shannon entropy index using custom Python scripts. Unsorted, CD4+ and CD8+ repertoires were analyzed separately, except in combined analyses where CD4+ and CD8+ sequences were merged in silico. Clonal expansion was defined as a frequency increase of at least 2-fold after treatment compared with C1D1, and clones undetected at baseline were assigned a pseudocount of 0.5. Clones with 0 or 1 copy at C1D1 were defined as singleton clones, while clones with 2 or more copies were defined as non-singleton clones. Clones expanded in unsorted samples were assigned a CD4+, CD8+ or unknown annotation through matching of protein sequences in sorted samples from the same patient. Wilcoxon tests on paired samples were used to test changes in diversity from C1D1 to C4D1. Sourced from immuneACCESS, this table was stored by TCRdb with only in-frame sequences that have V and J called. A share of the clones is absent; for the studies checked, an unresolved V gene accounts for under half, and the remainder has no known explanation. The V and J calls and clone size are taken from that table; D and trimming were inferred from the DNA. A total of some 21,000 clones appear in this sample, around 65% of them only once. Together, the top ten hold about 5.6% of the sample.

The paper's findings and limits, for the study overall: Newly diagnosed patients were reported to have lower baseline TCR diversity than healthy donors, and relapsed/refractory patients were reported to have lower baseline TCR diversity still. Trial patients with a complete response had baseline diversity similar to that of newly diagnosed patients, while partial responders and progressors had significantly lower diversity. By C4D1, a significant rise was seen in CD4+ TCR diversity but not in CD8+ TCR diversity (p=0.0027 vs p=0.16), and the rise was most apparent among complete responders (p=0.02). Patients starting nivolumab less than 1 year after ASCT had lower diversity and were excluded from later analyses to avoid confounding by immune reconstitution. The study was restricted to a single clinical trial cohort, and the causes of repertoire differences, possibly disease activity or prior therapy, were left undefined.

What the time point label conveys for this sample: cycle 1 day 1 (C1D1), immediately before nivolumab initiation. All trial patients had relapsed after autologous stem cell transplantation, with cohorts A, B and C differing in prior brentuximab vedotin exposure. The trial cohort included 55 to 65 patients with relapsed/refractory classical Hodgkin lymphoma, and each patient had a best overall response of complete response, partial response or progressive disease. In the multi-cohort phase II CheckMate 205 trial, trial patients received single-agent nivolumab. An independent review committee assessed best overall response by applying the 2007 International Working Group response criteria. Trial PBMCs were collected just before the start of nivolumab (C1D1) and during therapy at cycle 2 day 1 and cycle 4 day 1. Peripheral blood was collected in 8 mL Vacutainer Cell Preparation Tubes, from which PBMCs were isolated by centrifugation and then cryopreserved.

The germline V gene (reference sequence) provides CDR1 LNHDA and CDR2 SQIVND. The CDR3 runs 13 amino acids, cysteine and phenylalanine included. Only the CDR3 region is kept as DNA, spanning 39 bases read in frame from base 1. Trimmed from V: 4 bases; trimmed from J: 7 bases; junction bases lacking a gene match: 3. On this clone itself: The specificity of this receptor is unknown. It has no much larger one-base neighbor in the sample; base qualities were not kept.

The V and J genes are TRBV19 and TRBJ1-1; TRBD1 agrees with 10 junctional bases. The receptor comes from a human donor with classical Hodgkin lymphoma. The source material was peripheral blood mononuclear cells (PBMCs), sampled at baseline. CDR3 loop: CASSTTGGGEAFF. The DNA sequence is given as TGTGCCAGTAGTACGACAGGGGGCGGTGAAGCTTTCTTT.